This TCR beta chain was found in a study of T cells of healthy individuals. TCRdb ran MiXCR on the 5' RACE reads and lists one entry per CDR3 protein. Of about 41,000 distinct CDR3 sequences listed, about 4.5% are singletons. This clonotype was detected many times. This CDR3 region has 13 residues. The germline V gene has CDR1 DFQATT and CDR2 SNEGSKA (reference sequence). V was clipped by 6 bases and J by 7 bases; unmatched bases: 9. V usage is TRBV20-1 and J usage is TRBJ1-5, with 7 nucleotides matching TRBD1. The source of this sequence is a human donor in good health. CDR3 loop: CSALTGNDQPQHF. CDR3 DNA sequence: TGCAGTGCCTTGACAGGGAACGACCAGCCCCAGCATTTT.